This T cell receptor (beta chain) was identified in a study of cytomegalovirus exposure and HLA in healthy donors (dated by TCRdb to about 2017). As for the study more broadly: In an earlier analysis of roughly 590 of the donors, 276 Gb of sequence data and roughly 100 million unique TCR beta sequences from about 179 million T cells were reported. Approximately 310 gigabases of sequencing data and approximately 85 million unique TCR sequences were included in an early release covering 550 to 650 HLA-typed donors. Among the roughly 390 genotyped donors, around 81% belonged to the genetic ancestry cluster associated with self-reported Caucasian donors. The study aimed to test whether signatures of past pathogen exposure could be identified by cataloging public T cell receptors. Using immunosequencing, the study profiled T cell repertoires from 666 subjects and related those repertoires to cytomegalovirus serostatus. A separate validation cohort of roughly 120 different subjects was used in addition to the 666-subject first cohort. High-throughput TCR immunosequencing, statistical association of individual TCRs with disease status, and machine learning were combined to predict cytomegalovirus infection status. A later analysis re-examined previously published TCR beta repertoires from around 670 donors and added high-resolution HLA genotyping to investigate patterns of TCR occurrence. Rather than drawing on any new phenotypic data, the later analysis identified candidate immune exposures from TCR beta sequences and the way those sequences occurred across donors. An earlier analysis of around 580 of the donors used high-throughput TCR beta sequencing to judge whether each TCR beta V gene segment behaved as functional or pseudogenic. Alongside the repertoire data, information on donor age, sex, ethnicity and CMV serostatus was compiled. In a later genetic analysis, genome-wide SNP genotypes for about three fifths of the roughly 670 donors were used, and that subset was treated as a discovery cohort. Every discovery cohort repertoire had been produced on one sequencing platform. HLA typing included class I and class II loci at four-digit resolution. The number of typed donors differed by locus: about 629-640 for A, B, C, DRB1 and DQB1; 522 for DQA1; 606 for DPA1; and 400 to 480 for DPB1. Several DR-DQ haplotypes were handled as single units for association and clustering, since linkage in the cohort was strong. Among around 400 genotyped donors of the cohort, an average of approximately 200,000 unique TCR beta nucleotide sequences was sequenced per donor, of which about 20% were non-productive.

Regarding this clone: Its target antigen remains unknown. No much larger clone exists at a distance of one base, and base qualities are not known.

The library was built by means of the immunoSEQ multiplex PCR assay. The multiplex PCR relied on a mix of 60 forward primers for TCR Vbeta segments and 13 reverse primers for TCR Jbeta segments. Amplification of the CDR3 region of rearranged TCR beta genes was performed with a multiplex PCR assay on genomic DNA. The amplified TCR beta libraries were sequenced on the Illumina HiSeq System as 87-base-pair reads. The authors processed their data as follows. A later analysis counted tens of millions of unique TCR beta chains across the 670 or so repertoires, and about 10 million of these chains were shared by at least two donors. To remove PCR and sequencing errors, raw reads were error-corrected and collapsed into unique sequences using a nearest-neighbor algorithm that merged closely related sequences. V, D and J gene segments were assigned by aligning CDR3 sequences to IMGT reference sequences. For a sequence to be retained, at least a six-nucleotide match to both a V gene segment and a J gene segment was required. A rearrangement counted as productive if the CDR3 had no stop codons and remained in frame with V and J, and every other rearrangement counted as non-productive. CDR3 was defined by IMGT convention, running from the second conserved V-encoded cysteine to the conserved J-encoded phenylalanine. In an earlier analysis of around 540 of the donors, sequences lacking an unambiguous match to a single V gene segment were excluded. In an earlier analysis of several hundred of the donors, a V segment was called functional when productive rearrangements were above 56.7%, and segregating when the standard deviation between donors exceeded 5%. A statistical classification framework was built to diagnose cytomegalovirus status from the catalog of TCR beta chain sequences. V and J gene assignment, in a later analysis, came from comparing TCR nucleotide sequences with IMGT/GENE-DB human TR gene sequences. In a later analysis, CDR3 sequences and most-parsimonious VDJ recombination scenarios were assigned using the TCRdist pipeline. A later analysis defined each TCR beta chain by its CDR3 amino acid sequence plus V-gene family, and excluded reads lacking a unique V-gene family. To address suspected cross-contamination and a sequencing artifact, a later analysis removed under 600 highly shared, low-generation-probability nucleotide sequences. A later analysis calculated a clonal expansion index for each public chain from normalized within-repertoire ranks of inferred template counts. In a later analysis, generation probabilities were computed with a VDJ recombination model fitted to out-of-frame rearrangements, and the resulting probabilities were checked against IGoR. In a later analysis, hypergeometric tests were used to score TCR-TCR, TCR-HLA and TCR-CMV co-occurrence, with a repertoire-size bias correction applied to TCR pairs. In a later analysis, false discovery rates were estimated by permuting HLA or CMV assignments 20 times. A later analysis grouped co-occurring TCRs with DBSCAN, adding TCRdist sequence similarity when clustering within HLA-allele-positive subsets. Co-occurrence clustering excluded repertoires with fewer than 30,000 or more than 120,000 public chains, plus five with anomalous nucleotide sharing. Entries here come from immuneACCESS through TCRdb and include only in-frame sequences with V and J called. Some clones fail to appear in such tables; in the studies checked, an unresolved V gene covers under half of the shortfall, and the cause of the remainder is unknown. The DNA was the basis for D and trimming; V, J and clone size are from that table. The sample yields about 130,000 clones; 55% to 75% were counted once. The ten top clones hold around 3.7% of the sample.

The paper as a whole reports these results and caveats: In a later genetic analysis, fewer N-insertions in productive TCRs were reported among donors in an Asian-associated ancestry cluster than the roughly 710-donor mean. A total of about 150 TCR beta chains were listed by the study as associated with cytomegalovirus. Correlated functional status among segregating V segments might be attributable to linkage disequilibrium, but an unknown experimental factor could not be ruled out. CMV serostatus was the only immune exposure information available for the cohort. An association between a missense DCLRE1C variant and V-gene and J-gene trimming of TCR beta chains was found in a later genetic analysis and replicated in an independent cohort. Sequencing depth was assumed to be roughly uniform across donors in the presence/absence analyses, though that assumption may not hold. Because HLA typing was missing for some donors at each locus, association tests included only the typed subset. In a later analysis, several top co-occurrence clusters were reported to appear linked to parvovirus B19, influenza, CMV and Epstein-Barr virus. Because counts were too low, fewer than 20 rarely observed V segments, including chromosome 9 orphons, were excluded from the earlier analysis of around 590 of the donors. A group of highly shared sequence variants was considered likely to be a technical artifact of the sequencing pipeline. Most TCR sequences were seen in very few donors, while some public TCRs were found in many individuals. Strong co-occurrence of HLA alleles, especially DR and DQ, made assigning TCR associations to individual alleles difficult. The classifier was reported to diagnose cytomegalovirus status with high specificity and sensitivity in both the original and validation cohorts. Because the 87-base-pair reads could not distinguish some IMGT-functional V segments, including TRBV6-2 and TRBV6-3, those segments were excluded. The cohort was sequenced for TCR beta chains only, and without alpha or paired-chain data the features that could be detected were limited. In a later analysis, TCR association rates were found to vary across HLA loci, with the most associated TCRs seen for DRB1 alleles and the fewest for HLA-C alleles. According to a later analysis, most CMV-associated TCR beta chains appeared to be HLA-restricted, and the HLA associations seemed to be driven largely by CMV exposure. It was suggested by the authors that the approach could potentially be generalized to other disease states and immunological phenotypes. In an earlier analysis of fewer than 750 of the donors, most TCR beta V segments were observed in productive rearrangements about 90% or about 30% of the time, broadly matching IMGT annotations. A few of the identified cytomegalovirus-associated TCR beta chains were confirmed in vitro to be specific for cytomegalovirus antigens. At a false discovery rate of 0.05, a later analysis linked fewer than 20,000 TCR beta sequences to specific HLA alleles. A further reported finding was that TCR beta sequences accurately predicted the HLA-A and HLA-B alleles for most subjects in the first cohort. In a later analysis, HLA-associated TCR beta chains showed more clonal expansion and lower generation probabilities than non-associated chains that were equally common.

In total, about 650 healthy bone marrow donors made up the cohort. At the time of sampling, every cohort member was nominally healthy, though immune exposures that went unrecorded were likely present. The donor tested CMV seronegative, placing the donor among the 350 or so seronegative members of the cohort. A peripheral blood sample was collected from each donor, and TCR beta sequencing was performed on peripheral blood mononuclear cells. The Qiagen DNeasy Blood Extraction Kit was used to extract genomic DNA from the blood cell samples. Trimming accounts for 6 bases at V and 1 base at J, while the number of junction bases matched to no gene is 6. From cysteine to phenylalanine, the CDR3 is 14 amino acids long. This entry keeps only the CDR3 DNA: 42 bases, framed from base 1. Via the germline V gene, CDR1 is KGHSH and CDR2 LQKENI.

This TCR was sampled from a man aged 30 to 45 in good health and CMV-seronegative. The V and J segments used are TRBV18 and TRBJ2-7; 7 nucleotides in the junction match TRBD1. Sequencing input: PBMCs. The bases are TGTGCCAGCTCGCCAAGACAGGGTTCCTACGAGCAGTACTTC. It specifies CASSPRQGSYEQYF.